This entry concerns a single T cell receptor beta chain. Its antigen is currently unknown. The sample comes from a study of memory CD8 T cells in hepatitis C reinfection. Study context: Reinfection meant HCV RNA positivity after two negatives ≥60 days apart. Late or post reinfection samples were taken 12 to 24 weeks after detection.

The sample's time point: late/post reinfection, 12 to 24 weeks after detection. No in vitro expansion preceded TCR sequencing of the sorted cells. At all three reinfection time points, viable CD3+ CD8+ CD45RO- cells from a couple of donors served as controls. Trimming shortened V by 3 bases and J by 0 bases, and 14 bases separated the two germline ends. The CDR3 is 16 residues long. Germline CDR1 and CDR2: LNHDA and SQIVND (reference sequence). Study-level results: Conclusions on public clonotypes and secondary clearance were not definitive with 4 or 5 donors.

Clones were sequenced by immunoSEQ multiplex PCR, and TCRdb holds only the in-frame ones, with some missing. Of approximately 49,000 clones listed, 85% to 90% are singletons. The receptor was isolated from a young man with hepatitis C virus infection. This chain uses TRBV19 with TRBJ1-1; no reliable D call. Sequenced sample: naive CD8+ T cells sorted from blood. The CDR3 DNA sequence: TGTGCCAGTAGTATCGAGGTGTCTTACATGAACACTGAAGCTTTCTTT. Protein: CASSIEVSYMNTEAFF. The whole variable domain, filled in from reference TRBV19 and TRBJ1-1, reads DGGITQSPKYLFRKEGQNVTLSCEQNLNHDAMYWYRQDPGQGLRLIYYSQIVNDFQKGDIAEGYSVSREKKESFPLTVTSAQKNPTAFYLCASSIEVSYMNTEAFFGQGTRLTVV.